This T cell receptor (beta chain) came from a study of T cells after yellow fever vaccination. The sample holds a few counts of this clonotype. UMIs and a universal primer site were added when TCR cDNA was made by 5'RACE template switching. Using its own MiXCR run on the 5' RACE reads, TCRdb lists one record per CDR3 protein. The data contain 150,000 to 200,000 distinct CDR3 sequences, 9.5% to 12% of them singletons. This CDR3 spans 13 amino acids. V was clipped by 4 bases and J by 5 bases, with 9 bases between them. Germline V gene data show CDR1 as MGHRA and CDR2 as YSYEKL. The sequencing here drew on CD8+ T cells sorted from PBMCs, taken 15 days after the yellow fever booster vaccination. The sequence came from a man aged 18 to 35 who received the YFV17D yellow fever vaccine. The V and J genes are TRBV4-1 and TRBJ2-1; a weak D match, TRBD1 (6 bases). The CDR3 nucleotides read TGCGCCAGCAGCCGCCGGGACAACAATGAGCAGTTCTTC. It is translated as CASSRRDNNEQFF.